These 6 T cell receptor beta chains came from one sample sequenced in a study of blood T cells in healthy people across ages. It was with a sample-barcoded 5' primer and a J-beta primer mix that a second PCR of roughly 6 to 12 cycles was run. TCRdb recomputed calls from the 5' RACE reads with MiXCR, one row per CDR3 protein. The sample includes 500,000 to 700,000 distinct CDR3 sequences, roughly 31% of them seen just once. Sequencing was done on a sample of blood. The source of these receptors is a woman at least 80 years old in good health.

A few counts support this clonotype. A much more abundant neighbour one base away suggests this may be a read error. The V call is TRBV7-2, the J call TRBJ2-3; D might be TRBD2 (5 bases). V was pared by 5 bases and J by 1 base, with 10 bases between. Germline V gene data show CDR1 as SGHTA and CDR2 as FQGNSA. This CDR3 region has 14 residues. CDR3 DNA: TGTGCCAGCAGCCGGGATTTCGGCACAGATACGCAGTATTTT. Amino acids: CASSRDFGTDTQYF.

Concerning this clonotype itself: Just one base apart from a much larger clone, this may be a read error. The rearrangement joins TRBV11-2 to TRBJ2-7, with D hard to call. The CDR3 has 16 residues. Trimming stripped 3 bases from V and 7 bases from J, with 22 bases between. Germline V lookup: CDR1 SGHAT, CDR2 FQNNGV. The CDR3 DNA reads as TGTGCCAGCAGCTTTCCCCCGGCTGGCTCCTACAATGAGCAGTACTTC. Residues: CASSFPPAGSYNEQYF.

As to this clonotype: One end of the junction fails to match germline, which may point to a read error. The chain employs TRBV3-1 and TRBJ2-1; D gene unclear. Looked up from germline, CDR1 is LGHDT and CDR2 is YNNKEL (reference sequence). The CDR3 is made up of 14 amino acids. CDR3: CASSRTGSYNEQLF. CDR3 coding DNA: TGTGCCAGCAGCCGAACCGGATCCTACAATGAGCAGTTATTC.

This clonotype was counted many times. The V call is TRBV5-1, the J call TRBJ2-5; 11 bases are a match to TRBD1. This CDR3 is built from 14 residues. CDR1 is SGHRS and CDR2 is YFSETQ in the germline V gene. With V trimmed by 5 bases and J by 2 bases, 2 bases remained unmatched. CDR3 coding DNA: TGCGCCAGCAGGGGGACAGGGGGACAAGAGACCCAGTACTTC. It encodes CASRGTGGQETQYF.

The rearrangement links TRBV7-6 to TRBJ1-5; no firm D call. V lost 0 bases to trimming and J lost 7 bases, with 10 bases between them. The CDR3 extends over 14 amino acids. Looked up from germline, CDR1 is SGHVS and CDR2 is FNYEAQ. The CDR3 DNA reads TGTGCCAGCAGCTTAGCAGGCTTTCGACAGCCCCAGCATTTT. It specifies CASSLAGFRQPQHF.

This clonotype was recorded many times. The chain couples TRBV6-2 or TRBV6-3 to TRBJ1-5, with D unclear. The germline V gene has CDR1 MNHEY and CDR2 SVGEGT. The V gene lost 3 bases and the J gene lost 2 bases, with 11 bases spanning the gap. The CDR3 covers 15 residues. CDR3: CASSYGPGGNQPQHF. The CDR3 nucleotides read TGTGCCAGCAGTTATGGTCCGGGTGGCAATCAGCCCCAGCATTTT.